The clone carrying this T cell receptor (beta chain) has at least ten counts. The antigen is not known. MiXCR, run by TCRdb on the RACE reads, gives a single entry per CDR3 protein. The sample records 300,000 to 450,000 distinct CDR3 sequences, around 5% being singletons. The data were obtained in a study of human T cells and chemical hapten exposure. About the research overall: Patients were mainly female, each with alopecia areata, totalis or universalis. Study conclusions and caveats: It was expanded TCRs that formed significantly more large CDR3 similarity clusters than controls did. The study found that DPC sensitization did not change TCRs above 1 in 1000 frequency.

The germline CDR1 and CDR2 sequences are DFQATT and SNEGSKA (reference sequence). This CDR3 has 16 amino acids. V lost 3 bases, J lost 4 bases, and 13 bases stayed unmatched. The time point here: pre-sensitization, week 0. Treatment noted: therapeutic diphenylcyclopropenone sensitization with weekly scalp DPC. RNA extraction used unfractionated whole blood as the source of total RNA. The TCR originated in a woman aged 18-29 years with alopecia areata. Some clones in this sample may be carry-over from other donors' samples. Sequenced here: whole blood, sampled in connection with sensitization to the hapten diphenylcyclopropenone (DPC). This rearrangement joins TRBV20-1 to TRBJ2-3; TRBD1 matches 7 bases. The chain's CDR3 is CSASKPTQGVADTQYF. DNA for the CDR3: TGCAGTGCTAGTAAGCCAACGCAGGGGGTCGCAGATACGCAGTATTTT.